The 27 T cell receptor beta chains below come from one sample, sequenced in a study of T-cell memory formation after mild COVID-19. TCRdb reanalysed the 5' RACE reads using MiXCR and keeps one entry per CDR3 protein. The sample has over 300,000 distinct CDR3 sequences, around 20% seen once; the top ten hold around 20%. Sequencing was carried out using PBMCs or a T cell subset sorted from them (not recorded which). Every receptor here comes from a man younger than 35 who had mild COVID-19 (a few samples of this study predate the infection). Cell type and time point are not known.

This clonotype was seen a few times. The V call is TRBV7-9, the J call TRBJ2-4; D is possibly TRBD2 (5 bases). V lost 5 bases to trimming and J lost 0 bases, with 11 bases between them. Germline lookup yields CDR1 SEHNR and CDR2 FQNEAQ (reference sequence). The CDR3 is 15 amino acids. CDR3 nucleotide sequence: TGTGCCAGCAGCCTGGGAGATGCAGCCAAAAACATTCAGTACTTC. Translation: CASSLGDAAKNIQYF.

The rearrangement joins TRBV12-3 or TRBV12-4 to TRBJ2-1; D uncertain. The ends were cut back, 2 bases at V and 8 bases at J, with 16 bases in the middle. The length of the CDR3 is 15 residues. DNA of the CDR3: TGTGCCAGCAGTTTAAGCTCGATTTGGGTCGATGAGCAGTTCTTC. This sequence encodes CASSLSSIWVDEQFF.

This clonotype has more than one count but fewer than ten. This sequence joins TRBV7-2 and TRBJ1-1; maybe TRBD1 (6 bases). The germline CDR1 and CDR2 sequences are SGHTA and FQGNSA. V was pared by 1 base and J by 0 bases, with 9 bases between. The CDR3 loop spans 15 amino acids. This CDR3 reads CASSLVTGLNTEAFF. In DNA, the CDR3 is TGTGCCAGCAGCTTAGTTACAGGGTTGAACACTGAAGCTTTCTTT.

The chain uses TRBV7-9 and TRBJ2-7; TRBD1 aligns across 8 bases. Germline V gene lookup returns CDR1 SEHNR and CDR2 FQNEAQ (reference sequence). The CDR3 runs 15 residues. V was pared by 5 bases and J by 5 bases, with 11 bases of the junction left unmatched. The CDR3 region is CASSRRRQGSHEQYF. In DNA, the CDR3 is TGTGCCAGCAGCCGACGGCGACAGGGGAGCCACGAGCAGTACTTC.

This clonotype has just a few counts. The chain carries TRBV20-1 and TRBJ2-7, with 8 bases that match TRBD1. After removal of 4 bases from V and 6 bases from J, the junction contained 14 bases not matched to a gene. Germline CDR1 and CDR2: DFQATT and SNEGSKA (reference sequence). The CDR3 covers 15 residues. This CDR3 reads CSATRDGQGSAEQYF. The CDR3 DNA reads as TGCAGTGCTACTCGCGACGGACAGGGAAGTGCCGAGCAGTACTTC.

The CDR3, as DNA: TGTGCCAGCAGCTTAGGGACTGGGGCAGATACGCAGTATTTT. It encodes CASSLGTGADTQYF. This chain links TRBV7-2 with TRBJ2-3; the D gene is possibly TRBD2 (5 bases). The CDR3 covers 14 residues. V was shortened by 1 base and J by 4 bases, with 9 bases between the two germline ends. CDR1 and CDR2 (germline): SGHTA, FQGNSA.

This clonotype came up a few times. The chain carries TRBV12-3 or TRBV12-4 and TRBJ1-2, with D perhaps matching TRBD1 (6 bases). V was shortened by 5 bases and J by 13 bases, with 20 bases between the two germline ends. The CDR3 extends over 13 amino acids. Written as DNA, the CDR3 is TGTGCCAGCAGTGACGCCTTGACAGGCCCGGGCACCTTC. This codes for CASSDALTGPGTF.

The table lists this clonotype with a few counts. Written as DNA, the CDR3 is TGTGCCATCAGTGATTCAGACAGGGACGGGGTAGGAGCTTTCTTT. It codes for CAISDSDRDGVGAFF. The rearrangement joins TRBV10-3 to TRBJ1-1; 7 nucleotides agree with TRBD1. The CDR3 length is 15 residues. J gave up 10 bases and V 3 bases, and 14 bases lay outside the gene matches. Germline V gives CDR1 ENHRY, CDR2 SYGVKD.

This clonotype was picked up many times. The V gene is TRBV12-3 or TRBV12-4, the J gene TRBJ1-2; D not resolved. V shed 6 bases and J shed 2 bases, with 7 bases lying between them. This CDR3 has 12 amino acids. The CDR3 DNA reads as TGTGCCAGCAGCGCGGTAAACTATGGCTACACCTTC. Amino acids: CASSAVNYGYTF.

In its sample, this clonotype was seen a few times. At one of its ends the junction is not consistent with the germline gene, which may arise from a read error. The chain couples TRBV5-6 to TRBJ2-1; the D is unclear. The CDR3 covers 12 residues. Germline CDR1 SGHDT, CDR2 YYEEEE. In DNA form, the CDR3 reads TGTGCCAGCAGCTTAACTCCGCTGGGCCCGCACTTC. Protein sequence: CASSLTPLGPHF.

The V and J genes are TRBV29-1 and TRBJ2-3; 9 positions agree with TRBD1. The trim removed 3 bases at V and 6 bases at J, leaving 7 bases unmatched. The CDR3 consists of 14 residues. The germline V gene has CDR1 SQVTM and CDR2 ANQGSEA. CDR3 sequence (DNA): TGCAGCGTTGATCTCCAGGGACAGGGCGATACGCAGTATTTT. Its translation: CSVDLQGQGDTQYF.

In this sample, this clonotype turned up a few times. CDR3 sequence reads: CASSSGTGPSPLHF. The CDR3 nucleotides read TGCGCCAGCAGCTCCGGGACAGGGCCTTCACCCCTCCACTTT. The V gene is TRBV5-1, the J gene TRBJ1-6; TRBD1 agrees at 9 bases. J gave up 9 bases and V 3 bases, and 4 bases lay outside the gene matches. The CDR3 consists of 14 residues. The germline V gene has CDR1 SGHRS and CDR2 YFSETQ.

CDR3 in DNA: TGTGCCAGCAGCCAAGAATTTGACAGGGCGGATACGCAGTATTTT. Translating it yields CASSQEFDRADTQYF. The chain carries TRBV4-2 and TRBJ2-3, with 7 bases matching TRBD1. Germline-derived CDR1 and CDR2 are LGHNA and YNFKEQ. The CDR3 is made up of 15 amino acids. Unmatched junction bases numbered 6, after V lost 0 bases and J lost 6 bases.

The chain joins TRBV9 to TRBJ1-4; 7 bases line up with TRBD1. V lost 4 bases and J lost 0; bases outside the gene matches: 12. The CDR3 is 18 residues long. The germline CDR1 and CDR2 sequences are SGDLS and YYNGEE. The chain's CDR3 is CASSPGQVNIATNEKLFF. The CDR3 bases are TGTGCCAGCAGCCCCGGACAGGTTAATATTGCAACTAATGAAAAACTGTTTTTT.

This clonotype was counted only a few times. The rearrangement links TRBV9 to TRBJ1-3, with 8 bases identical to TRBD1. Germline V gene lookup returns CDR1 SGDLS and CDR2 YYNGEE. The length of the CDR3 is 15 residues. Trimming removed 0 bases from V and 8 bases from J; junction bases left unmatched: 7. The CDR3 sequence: CASSVVGTGEDTIYF. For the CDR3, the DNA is TGTGCCAGCAGCGTAGTGGGGACAGGAGAGGACACCATATATTTT.

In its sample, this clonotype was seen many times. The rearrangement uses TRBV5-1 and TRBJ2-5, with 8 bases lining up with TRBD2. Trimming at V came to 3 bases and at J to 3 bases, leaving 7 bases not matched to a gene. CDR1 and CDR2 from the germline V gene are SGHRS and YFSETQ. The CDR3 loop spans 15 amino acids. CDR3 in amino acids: CASSSGGTQEETQYF. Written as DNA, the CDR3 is TGCGCCAGCAGCTCGGGGGGGACTCAGGAAGAGACCCAGTACTTC.

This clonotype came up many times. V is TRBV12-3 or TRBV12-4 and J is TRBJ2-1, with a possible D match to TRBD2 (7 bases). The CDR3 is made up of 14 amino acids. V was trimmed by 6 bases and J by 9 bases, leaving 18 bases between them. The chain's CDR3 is CASRRAGAPGEQFF. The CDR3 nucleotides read TGTGCCAGCAGGAGGGCGGGGGCCCCCGGTGAGCAGTTCTTC.

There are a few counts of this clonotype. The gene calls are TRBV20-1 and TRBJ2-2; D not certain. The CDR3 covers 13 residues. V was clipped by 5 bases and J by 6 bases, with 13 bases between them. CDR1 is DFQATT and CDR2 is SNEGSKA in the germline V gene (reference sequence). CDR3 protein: CSAGKVLSGELFF. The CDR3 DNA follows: TGCAGTGCTGGCAAGGTGCTGTCCGGGGAGCTGTTTTTT.

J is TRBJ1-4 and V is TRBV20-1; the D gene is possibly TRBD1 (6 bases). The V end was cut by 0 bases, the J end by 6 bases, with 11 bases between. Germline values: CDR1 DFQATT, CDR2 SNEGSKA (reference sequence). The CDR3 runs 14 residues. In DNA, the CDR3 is TGCAGTGCTAGAGATCTGACAGGAGATGAAAAACTGTTTTTT. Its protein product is CSARDLTGDEKLFF.

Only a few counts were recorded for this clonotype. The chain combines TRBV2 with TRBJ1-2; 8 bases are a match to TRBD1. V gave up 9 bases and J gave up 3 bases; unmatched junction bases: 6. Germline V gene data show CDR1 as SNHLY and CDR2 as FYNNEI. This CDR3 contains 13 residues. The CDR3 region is CARRGQGHYGYTF. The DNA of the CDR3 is TGTGCCAGACGAGGACAGGGTCACTATGGCTACACCTTC.

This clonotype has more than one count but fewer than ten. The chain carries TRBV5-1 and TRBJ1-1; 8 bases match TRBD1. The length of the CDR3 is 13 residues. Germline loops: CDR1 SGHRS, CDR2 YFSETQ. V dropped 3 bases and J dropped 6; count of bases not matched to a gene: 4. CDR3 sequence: CASSWGTGPEAFF. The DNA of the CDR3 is TGCGCCAGCAGCTGGGGGACAGGCCCTGAAGCTTTCTTT.

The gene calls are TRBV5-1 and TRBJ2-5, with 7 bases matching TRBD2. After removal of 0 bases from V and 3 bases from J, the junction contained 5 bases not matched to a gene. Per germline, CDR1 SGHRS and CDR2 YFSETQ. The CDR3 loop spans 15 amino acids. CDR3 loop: CASSLANSGEETQYF. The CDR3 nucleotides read TGCGCCAGCAGCTTGGCCAACAGCGGGGAAGAGACCCAGTACTTC.

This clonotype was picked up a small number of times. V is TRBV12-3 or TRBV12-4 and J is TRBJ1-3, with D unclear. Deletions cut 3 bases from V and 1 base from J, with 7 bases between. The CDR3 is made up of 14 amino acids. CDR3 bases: TGTGCCAGCAGTTTCATGAAATCTGGAAACACCATATATTTT. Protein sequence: CASSFMKSGNTIYF.

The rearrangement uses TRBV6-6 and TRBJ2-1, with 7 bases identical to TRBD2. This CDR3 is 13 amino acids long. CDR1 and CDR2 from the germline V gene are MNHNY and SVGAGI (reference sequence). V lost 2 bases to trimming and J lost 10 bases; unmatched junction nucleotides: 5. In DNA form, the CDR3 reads TGTGCCAGCAGTTACCGGACTAGTGGGGAGCAGTTCTTC. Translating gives CASSYRTSGEQFF.

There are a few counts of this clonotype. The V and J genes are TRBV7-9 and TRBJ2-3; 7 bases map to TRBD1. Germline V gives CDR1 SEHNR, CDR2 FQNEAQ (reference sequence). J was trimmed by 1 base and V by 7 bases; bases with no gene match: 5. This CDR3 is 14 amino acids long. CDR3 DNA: TGTGCCAGCAACTCCGGACAGGGCACAGATACGCAGTATTTT. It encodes CASNSGQGTDTQYF.

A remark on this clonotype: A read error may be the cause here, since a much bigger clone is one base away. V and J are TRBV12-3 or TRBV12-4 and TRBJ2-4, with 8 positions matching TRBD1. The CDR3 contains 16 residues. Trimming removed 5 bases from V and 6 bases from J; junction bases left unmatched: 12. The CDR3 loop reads CASSHPGQEVVNIQYF. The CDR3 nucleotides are TGTGCCAGCAGTCACCCGGGACAGGAAGTGGTAAACATTCAGTACTTC.

This CDR3 reads CASSFVKNTEAFF. CDR3 DNA: TGTGCCAGCAGTTTCGTTAAAAACACTGAAGCTTTCTTT. V is TRBV27 and J is TRBJ1-1; D unclear. This CDR3 is built from 13 residues. Trimming shortened V by 3 bases and J by 2 bases, and 7 bases separated the two germline ends. CDR1 MNHEY and CDR2 SMNVEV come from the germline V gene (reference sequence).